The entry that follows covers one T cell receptor (beta chain) sequence. Its matching antigen is unknown. The data belong to a study of identical twins. Unique molecular identifiers were present on cDNA, and template switching added a universal primer site. MiXCR, run by TCRdb on the 5' RACE reads, gives a single entry per CDR3 protein. This table has 460,000 or so distinct CDR3 sequences, 13% to 15% appearing once. Study results and limitations: Sequences that were out-of-frame, alpha and twin-shared displayed an excess of low generation probability.

Trimming shortened V by 2 bases and J by 9 bases, and 14 bases separated the two germline ends. Germline lookup yields CDR1 LGHDT and CDR2 YNNKEL (reference sequence). The CDR3 extends over 14 amino acids. This sample was shared with a second study, whose subject was yellow fever vaccine responses in identical twins.

The source is a woman aged 18 to 35 in good health. Input material: CD4+ T cells sorted from blood. V usage is TRBV3-1 and J usage is TRBJ2-1, with D unresolved. CDR3 nucleotides: TGTGCCAGCAGCCAACCTTCGCCGGTAAGTGAGCAGTTCTTC. Translating it yields CASSQPSPVSEQFF.